The next 13 T cell receptor beta chains were all read from a single sample in a study of blood T cell repertoires in COVID-19. Measured with immunoSEQ multiplex PCR; TCRdb has only the in-frame clones, and not every one. In the table there are about 340,000 clones, 83% of which are singletons. Sequenced material: peripheral blood. These receptor sequences come from a man aged 30 to 45 with active or convalescent COVID-19.

The chain combines TRBV6-2 or TRBV6-3 with TRBJ1-6; D gene unclear. Trimming pared 2 bases from V and 0 bases from J, leaving 11 bases between. CDR1 and CDR2 from the germline V gene are MNHEY and SVGEGT. The CDR3 is made up of 17 amino acids. CDR3 sequence reads: CASSYRKQSSYNSPLHF. In nucleotides, the CDR3 is TGTGCCAGCAGTTACAGAAAACAGAGCTCCTATAATTCACCCCTCCACTTT.

The chain recombines TRBV7-3 with TRBJ2-2, with 11 bases matching TRBD2. The CDR3 has 16 amino acids. The V gene's germline CDR1 is SGHTA and CDR2 FQGTGA. V trimming: 3 bases; J trimming: 6 bases; junction bases outside the gene matches: 6. As DNA, the CDR3 is TGTGCCAGCAGCTTGGGGACTAGCGGTCACGCCGGGGAGCTGTTTTTT. It is translated as CASSLGTSGHAGELFF. Full variable domain (outside the CDR3, taken from reference TRBV7-3 and TRBJ2-2): GAGVSQTPSNKVTEKGKYVELRCDPISGHTALYWYRQSLGQGPEFLIYFQGTGAADDSGLPNDRFFAVRPEGSVSTLKIQRTERGDSAVYLCASSLGTSGHAGELFFGEGSRLTVL.

The V call is TRBV30, the J call TRBJ2-2; D possibly corresponds to TRBD1 (6 bases). Trimming stripped 5 bases from V and 3 bases from J, with 13 bases between. The length of the CDR3 is 14 residues. Germline lookup yields CDR1 GTSNPN and CDR2 SVGIG (reference sequence). CDR3 bases: TGTGCCTGGTGTGCAGGGGTGGACACCGGGGAGCTGTTTTTT. Its protein product is CAWCAGVDTGELFF.

The V and J genes are TRBV7-2 and TRBJ2-5; 7 positions agree with TRBD2. V was pared by 5 bases and J by 1 base, with 4 bases of the junction left unmatched. CDR3 length equals 14 residues. Germline V lookup: CDR1 SGHTA, CDR2 FQGNSA. CDR3 loop: CASSGASGQETQYF. The CDR3 region has the DNA TGTGCCAGCAGCGGAGCTAGCGGCCAAGAGACCCAGTACTTC.

J is TRBJ2-5 and V is TRBV28; D call uncertain. The V end lost 1 base, the J end lost 5 bases, and 5 bases lay between the germline ends. The CDR3 sequence is 12 residues long. Per germline, CDR1 MDHEN and CDR2 SYDVKM. The CDR3 bases are TGTGCCAGCAGTTTATCTGTCGAGACCCAGTACTTC. Translation gives CASSLSVETQYF.

The chain has TRBV2 and TRBJ2-7; 7 bases match TRBD2. Germline CDR1 reads SNHLY; CDR2 reads FYNNEI. After removal of 1 base from V and 1 base from J, the junction contained 4 bases not matched to a gene. The CDR3 is 15 amino acids. The CDR3 loop reads CASSEVGRVSYEQYF. For the CDR3, the DNA is TGTGCCAGCAGTGAAGTTGGGAGGGTGTCCTACGAGCAGTACTTC.

The genes are TRBV3-1 (or the pseudogene TRBV3-2) and TRBJ2-2, with 13 bases lining up with TRBD2. Germline CDR1 and CDR2: LGHDT and YNNKEL (reference sequence). The CDR3 spans 18 residues. V gave up 4 bases and J gave up 3 bases; unmatched junction bases: 8. The CDR3 protein is CASSRGLAGVGDTGELFF. The CDR3 nucleotides are TGTGCCAGCAGCCGAGGACTAGCGGGAGTGGGAGACACCGGGGAGCTGTTTTTT.

The genes are TRBV5-4 and TRBJ2-5; 7 bases match TRBD1. The CDR3 extends over 14 amino acids. Per the germline V gene, CDR1 is SGHNT and CDR2 is YYREEE (reference sequence). V shed 5 bases and J 1 base; nucleotides not matched to a gene: 5. CDR3 amino acids: CASRPDRVQETQYF. Written as DNA, the CDR3 is TGTGCCAGCAGACCCGACAGGGTCCAAGAGACCCAGTACTTC. Together with reference TRBV5-4 and TRBJ2-5, the CDR3 gives the full variable domain: ETGVTQSPTHLIKTRGQQVTLRCSSQSGHNTVSWYQQALGQGPQFIFQYYREEENGRGNFPPRFSGLQFPNYSSELNVNALELDDSALYLCASRPDRVQETQYFGPGTRLLVL.

This clone was seen a handful of times. The genes are TRBV6-5 and TRBJ2-2; 8 bases align to TRBD1. CDR1 MNHEY and CDR2 SVGAGI come from the germline V gene. V lost 6 bases, J lost 2 bases, and 5 bases stayed unmatched. The CDR3 length is 15 residues. The CDR3 sequence is CASRLGQGNTGELFF. The CDR3 bases are TGTGCCAGCAGACTCGGACAGGGCAACACCGGGGAGCTGTTTTTT.

The rearrangement uses TRBV28 and TRBJ1-5; a possible D gene is TRBD1 (5 bases). The CDR3 is 13 residues long. The V gene lost 7 bases and the J gene lost 7 bases, with 14 bases spanning the gap. Germline lookup yields CDR1 MDHEN and CDR2 SYDVKM. The CDR3 DNA is TGTGCCAGCACCGTGGGGGGAAGCCAGCCCCAGCATTTT. Its protein is CASTVGGSQPQHF.

This rearrangement joins TRBV24-1 to TRBJ2-1, with a weak D call TRBD2 (7 bases). The CDR3 runs to 21 residues. V lost 3 bases, J lost 2 bases, and 28 bases lay in between. Germline V lookup: CDR1 KGHDR, CDR2 SFDVKD. CDR3 protein: CATSDPLGGLAIPGAYNEQFF. The CDR3 DNA reads TGTGCCACCAGTGATCCCCTCGGGGGGCTAGCCATTCCGGGCGCCTACAATGAGCAGTTCTTC.

This clone showed up just a few times. The chain has TRBV23-1 and TRBJ1-1; a weak D match, TRBD1 (5 bases). TRBV23-1 carries the ORF label, with uncertain function. The CDR3 sequence is 17 residues long. Deletions cut 2 bases from V and 5 bases from J, with 21 bases between. The CDR3 region is CASSQGRLSEGTTEAFF. CDR3 sequence (DNA): TGCGCCAGCAGTCAAGGTAGGCTCTCCGAAGGGACTACTGAAGCTTTCTTT.

This rearrangement joins TRBV27 to TRBJ2-3; D is perhaps TRBD1 (6 bases). Between the trimmed V and J ends, which lost 4 bases and 4 bases, there was a span of 9 bases. This CDR3 is built from 13 residues. Germline V gene lookup returns CDR1 MNHEY and CDR2 SMNVEV (reference sequence). CDR3 sequence (DNA): TGTGCCAGCAGTTATGGGGGCGCAGATACGCAGTATTTT. Translation gives CASSYGGADTQYF.